These T cell receptor beta chains were read from a single sample in a study of shared clonotypes between healthy human individuals. Profiled with immunoSEQ multiplex PCR; TCRdb holds only in-frame clones, not every one. The sample yields about 2.4 million clones, over 85% seen once. The sample comprised naive CD4+ T cells from PBMCs. The source of these receptors is a man aged 18 to 29 in good health. Some clones in this sample may be carry-over from other donors' samples. Both conserved end residues are part of each CDR3. A D gene is named only where the DNA matches it firmly. Only some rows state a clone size, as once, few, many or a class for expanded clones.

clone size: -
V gene: TRBV25-1
D gene: -
J gene: TRBJ2-7
CDR3 protein: CASREGARDEQYF
CDR3 DNA: TGTGCCAGCAGGGAAGGGGCGCGGGACGAGCAGTACTTC

clone size: -
V gene: TRBV11-2
D gene: -
J gene: TRBJ2-5
CDR3 protein: CASSLDWGSQETQYF
CDR3 DNA: TGTGCCAGCAGCTTAGACTGGGGGAGTCAAGAGACCCAGTACTTC

clone size: -
V gene: TRBV7-8
D gene: -
J gene: TRBJ2-3
CDR3 protein: CASSLGAVTDTQYF
CDR3 DNA: TGTGCCAGCAGCTTAGGGGCCGTCACAGATACGCAGTATTTT

clone size: -
V gene: TRBV18
D gene: -
J gene: TRBJ2-3
CDR3 protein: CATRDQRIDTQYF
CDR3 DNA: TGTGCCACCCGGGACCAGAGGATAGATACGCAGTATTTT

clone size: -
V gene: TRBV7-3
D gene: -
J gene: TRBJ1-3
CDR3 protein: CASSLSSGNTIYF
CDR3 DNA: TGTGCCAGCAGCTTATCCTCTGGAAACACCATATATTTT

clone size: -
V gene: TRBV9
D gene: TRBD1
J gene: TRBJ2-1
CDR3 protein: CASSVAGDSYNEQFF
CDR3 DNA: TGTGCCAGCAGCGTAGCTGGGGACAGCTACAATGAGCAGTTCTTC

clone size: few
V gene: TRBV19
D gene: -
J gene: TRBJ1-5
CDR3 protein: CASRGSSTLEPQHF
CDR3 DNA: TGTGCCAGCCGAGGGAGCAGTACGTTGGAGCCCCAGCATTTT

clone size: -
V gene: TRBV14
D gene: TRBD2
J gene: TRBJ2-4
CDR3 protein: CASSPPGGWVQYF
CDR3 DNA: TGTGCCAGCAGCCCCCCCGGGGGGTGGGTTCAGTACTTC

clone size: -
V gene: TRBV20-1
D gene: TRBD1
J gene: TRBJ1-1
CDR3 protein: CSAQGGSGAFF
CDR3 DNA: TGCAGTGCTCAAGGGGGCTCAGGAGCTTTCTTT

clone size: -
V gene: TRBV25-1
D gene: -
J gene: TRBJ1-4
CDR3 protein: CASSEFPQGKDNEKLFF
CDR3 DNA: TGTGCCAGCAGTGAATTTCCCCAGGGGAAGGATAATGAAAAACTGTTTTTT

clone size: -
V gene: TRBV7-2
D gene: -
J gene: TRBJ1-1
CDR3 protein: CASSSGQTMNTEAFF
CDR3 DNA: TGTGCCAGCAGCTCCGGACAGACTATGAACACTGAAGCTTTCTTT

clone size: -
V gene: TRBV7-8
D gene: -
J gene: TRBJ2-7
CDR3 protein: CASSSQGGTYEQYF
CDR3 DNA: TGTGCCAGCAGCTCCCAGGGTGGAACCTACGAGCAGTACTTC

clone size: -
V gene: TRBV7-8
D gene: -
J gene: TRBJ2-7
CDR3 protein: CASSLRLEDYEQYF
CDR3 DNA: TGTGCCAGCAGCTTAAGGCTGGAAGACTACGAGCAGTACTTC

clone size: -
V gene: TRBV19
D gene: -
J gene: TRBJ2-7
CDR3 protein: CASSVRGTYEQYF
CDR3 DNA: TGTGCCAGTAGTGTGAGGGGGACCTACGAGCAGTACTTC

clone size: -
V gene: TRBV5-6
D gene: TRBD1
J gene: TRBJ2-1
CDR3 protein: CASSDRANSYNEQFF
CDR3 DNA: TGTGCCAGCAGCGACAGGGCGAACTCCTACAATGAGCAGTTCTTC

clone size: -
V gene: TRBV20-1
D gene: -
J gene: TRBJ2-7
CDR3 protein: CSAELAYEQYF
CDR3 DNA: TGCAGTGCGGAACTAGCCTACGAGCAGTACTTC

clone size: -
V gene: TRBV28
D gene: -
J gene: TRBJ1-1
CDR3 protein: CASSTPLGRWGRDSLRDEAFF
CDR3 DNA: TGTGCCAGCAGTACCCCTCTTGGAAGGTGGGGGCGGGACTCCCTCCGCGATGAAGCTTTCTTT

clone size: once
V gene: TRBV5-8
D gene: -
J gene: TRBJ2-7
CDR3 protein: CASSAGQYEYEQYF
CDR3 DNA: TGTGCCAGCAGCGCCGGACAGTATGAATACGAGCAGTACTTC